This TCR beta chain is from a study of T cell repertoires in cytomegalovirus infection. Whole-study findings and limits: Ex vivo, HLA-C-restricted CMV-specific TCR beta clonotypes prevailed over the rest of the response.

This clonotype was seen a few times. Its antigen is undetermined. One entry per CDR3 protein, called by TCRdb with MiXCR from the reads. This table has around 770,000 distinct CDR3 sequences, about 29% appearing once. The CDR3 consists of 14 residues. V gave up 4 bases and J gave up 2 bases, with 10 bases separating them. Germline V gene data show CDR1 as MNHEY and CDR2 as SVGEGT. This TCR came from a human donor in good health (CMV status not recorded). Some clones in this sample may be carry-over from other donors' samples. The sample consisted of cultured CD8+ T cells from PBMCs, taken from culture after CMV antigen stimulation. The chain combines TRBV6-2 or TRBV6-3 with TRBJ2-3; D is unclear. The chain's CDR3 is CASSSAVITDTQYF. The CDR3 DNA is TGTGCCAGCAGTTCGGCCGTTATCACAGATACGCAGTATTTT.